This T cell receptor beta chain comes out of a study of PD-1 blockade in classical Hodgkin lymphoma. In this sample, this clone turned up a few times. Its cognate antigen is unknown. Repertoires were generated with immunoSEQ multiplex PCR, while TCRdb's copy carries only in-frame clones and drops some. The data contain fewer than 10,000 clones, roughly 80% of them singletons. Deletions cut 4 bases from V and 1 base from J, with 4 bases between. Germline-derived CDR1 and CDR2 are DFQATT and SNEGSKA (reference sequence). The CDR3 sequence is 11 residues long. General study results and limits: Repertoire differences lack defined causes, possibly disease activity or prior therapy.

Time point denoted: cycle 4 day 1 (C4D1), after less than seven weeks of nivolumab. In every patient, relapse followed autologous stem cell transplantation, while exposure to brentuximab vedotin differed. Thawed PBMCs supplied CD8+ T cells via magnetic negative selection. This sequence originates from a human donor with classical Hodgkin lymphoma. This chain joins TRBV20-1 and TRBJ1-1, with no clear D. Material: CD8+ T cells from blood, obtained before the fourth cycle of nivolumab. The CDR3 here is CSATENTEAFF. Written as DNA, the CDR3 is TGCAGTGCTACAGAGAACACTGAAGCTTTCTTT.